The rows below give T cell receptor beta chains drawn from one sample of a study of T-cell reconstitution after alpha-beta-depleted transplantation in children. Using its own MiXCR run on the PCR reads, TCRdb lists one record per CDR3 protein. The sample records some 500,000 distinct CDR3 sequences, 32% being singletons. The sample consisted of PBMCs from the stem cell graft donor, taken from the stem cell graft. The receptors stem from a human donor who donated a stem cell graft to a child with aplastic anemia. CDR3s include the opening cysteine and the closing phenylalanine or tryptophan. The D gene is left open where the match is weak. Not every row has a clone size; where given, it reads once, few, many or a size class.

D gene,V gene,clone size,J gene,CDR3 DNA,CDR3 protein
.,TRBV7-2,once,TRBJ2-1,TGTGCCAGCAGCTTAGCGTCGGCGGGATTGACATACAATGAGCAGTTCTTC,CASSLASAGLTYNEQFF
.,TRBV20-1,.,TRBJ1-1,TGCAGTGCAACGGGACACGGGAACACTGAAGCTTTCTTT,CSATGHGNTEAFF
.,TRBV6-2/TRBV6-3,.,TRBJ2-5,TGTGCCAGCAGAAAACACGGGTACCAAGAGACCCAGTACTTC,CASRKHGYQETQYF
TRBD2,TRBV20-1,few,TRBJ2-2,TGCAGTGCCCCCGTCGGCGGGAGGGCCCTCGCCGGGGAGCTGTTTTTT,CSAPVGGRALAGELFF
TRBD1,TRBV20-1,.,TRBJ2-5,TGCAGTGCTAGGAACAACAGGGGCGACTTCCAAGAGACCCAGTACTTC,CSARNNRGDFQETQYF
.,TRBV7-2,few,TRBJ1-4,TGTGCCAGCAGCCCATTTGGGGTGCAAAAACTGTTTTTT,CASSPFGVQKLFF
.,TRBV28,.,TRBJ1-2,TGTGCCAGCAGTTGGACGGACACTTATGGCTACACCTTC,CASSWTDTYGYTF
.,TRBV12-3/TRBV12-4,few,TRBJ1-2,TGTGCCAGCAGTTTACTAGCAGGGACCTATGGCTACACCTTC,CASSLLAGTYGYTF
TRBD2,TRBV6-5,.,TRBJ2-1,TGTGCCAGCAGTTACGGGGTAGCGGGACGTGAGCAGTTCTTC,CASSYGVAGREQFF
.,TRBV12-3/TRBV12-4,once,TRBJ1-2,TGTGCCAGCAGTTCCTCCGAACCTCCTTGGGGCTACACCTTC,CASSSSEPPWGYTF
TRBD1,TRBV11-3,few,TRBJ2-1,TGTGCCAGCAGCCCCGGGACAGGGGAGGAATTCTTC,CASSPGTGEEFF
TRBD2,TRBV5-1,few,TRBJ2-5,TGCGCCAGCAGCTCTCGGGAGGCGGAGACCCAGTACTTC,CASSSREAETQYF
TRBD1,TRBV11-2,few,TRBJ1-3,TGTGCCAGCAGCTTATCTACTGGGACAGCTCACTTT,CASSLSTGTAHF
.,TRBV10-3,.,TRBJ1-4,TGTGCCATCAGTGCAGGGGAAAAACTGTTTTTT,CAISAGEKLFF
.,TRBV29-1,.,TRBJ1-5,TGCAGCGTTGGAGGTTCATATAGCAATCAGCCCCAGCATTTT,CSVGGSYSNQPQHF
.,TRBV20-1,.,TRBJ1-4,TGCAGTGCCGGGGGCTGGACTAATGAAAAACTGTTTTTT,CSAGGWTNEKLFF
.,TRBV7-9,.,TRBJ1-1,TGTGCCAGCAGCCTCGACTCCTCTGAAGCTTTCTTT,CASSLDSSEAFF
.,TRBV29-1,.,TRBJ2-4,TGCAGCGCACTTGTCCTAGCGTCCATAAATCGGGACATTCAGTACTTC,CSALVLASINRDIQYF
TRBD1,TRBV29-1,.,TRBJ2-5,TGCAGCGTTGAAAAAGGGCGGACAGGGTTTAAGACCCAGTACTTC,CSVEKGRTGFKTQYF
TRBD1,TRBV18,few,TRBJ1-6,TGTGCCAGCTCACCTACGGGACAGTTTAATTCACCCCTCCACTTT,CASSPTGQFNSPLHF
.,TRBV21-1,.,TRBJ1-2,TGTGCCGGGGACAGAAAGAACTATGGCTACACCTTC,CAGDRKNYGYTF
.,TRBV20-1,.,TRBJ1-3,TGCAGTGCTCGGGACATTGGAAACACCATATATTTT,CSARDIGNTIYF
.,TRBV12-3/TRBV12-4,few,TRBJ2-1,TGTGCCAGCAGGCCCCTCCCCGGAGGATACAATGAGCAGTTCTTC,CASRPLPGGYNEQFF
.,TRBV5-4,.,TRBJ1-1,TGTGCCAGCAGCTTGGGGACAACCCCGGCTACAACTGAAGCTTTCTTT,CASSLGTTPATTEAFF
TRBD2,TRBV7-3,few,TRBJ2-1,TGTGCCAGCAGCGTTAATGGGCTAGCGGGAGACGGTGAGCAGTTCTTC,CASSVNGLAGDGEQFF
.,TRBV7-2,.,TRBJ2-1,TGTGCCAGCAGCTTAGTAAGGGTGTATTACAATGAGCAGTTCTTC,CASSLVRVYYNEQFF
.,TRBV4-3,few,TRBJ2-1,TGCGCCAGCAGCCAGGCTAACCGGGGGTTCGGGAAGGACAATGAGCAGTTCTTC,CASSQANRGFGKDNEQFF
TRBD1,TRBV5-1,few,TRBJ2-2,TGCGCCAGCAGTGAGGGGGCGACCGGGGAGCTGTTTTTT,CASSEGATGELFF
.,TRBV20-1,.,TRBJ2-1,TGCAGTGCTAGAGTAGGAGGGAGGAACATTAATGAGCAGTTCTTC,CSARVGGRNINEQFF
TRBD2,TRBV11-1,.,TRBJ2-7,TGTGCCAGCAGCTGGACTAGCGGGGTATACGAGCAGTACTTC,CASSWTSGVYEQYF
TRBD1,TRBV6-1,few,TRBJ2-7,TGTGCCAGCAAACCGGGACAGGGGAACGAGCAGTACTTC,CASKPGQGNEQYF
.,TRBV27,.,TRBJ2-5,TGTGCCAGCAGTCCAACGAGCCAGAGGACGTACAAGCAAGAGACCCAGTACTTC,CASSPTSQRTYKQETQYF
.,TRBV7-2,few,TRBJ2-7,TGTGCCAGCAGCTTAAAGAGGATTAACCTCTACGAGCAGTACTTC,CASSLKRINLYEQYF
.,TRBV29-1,.,TRBJ2-1,TGCAGCGTTCGACAGCGGGTCGTAAATGAGCAGTTCTTC,CSVRQRVVNEQFF
TRBD1,TRBV5-5,.,TRBJ2-3,TGTGCCAGCAGCTACCCCGGGACAGGGAAGACAGATACGCAGTATTTT,CASSYPGTGKTDTQYF
TRBD2,TRBV20-1,.,TRBJ2-1,TGCAGTGCTAGAGAGCGGGAGGGCTCCTACAATGAGCAGTTCTTC,CSAREREGSYNEQFF
.,TRBV5-1,.,TRBJ2-1,TGCGCCAGCAGCTTGGGAACCTCTGTCTACAATGAGCAGTTCTTC,CASSLGTSVYNEQFF
TRBD2,TRBV5-1,.,TRBJ2-7,TGCGCCAGCAGCCCGGGCGGCGGCGGGGGTTTCTACGAGCAGTACTTC,CASSPGGGGGFYEQYF
TRBD1,TRBV29-1,few,TRBJ1-2,TGCAGCGTTGGGCCGGACAGGGAATATGGCTACACCTTC,CSVGPDREYGYTF
.,TRBV3-1,few,TRBJ2-3,TGTGCCAGCAGCCTGGACACCACAGATACGCAGTATTTT,CASSLDTTDTQYF
.,TRBV29-1,few,TRBJ1-4,TGCAGCGTCACCGAGGCGGAAAAACTGTTTTTT,CSVTEAEKLFF
TRBD1,TRBV19,few,TRBJ1-5,TGTGCCAGTCAAGACAGGGATTATCAGCCCCAGCATTTT,CASQDRDYQPQHF